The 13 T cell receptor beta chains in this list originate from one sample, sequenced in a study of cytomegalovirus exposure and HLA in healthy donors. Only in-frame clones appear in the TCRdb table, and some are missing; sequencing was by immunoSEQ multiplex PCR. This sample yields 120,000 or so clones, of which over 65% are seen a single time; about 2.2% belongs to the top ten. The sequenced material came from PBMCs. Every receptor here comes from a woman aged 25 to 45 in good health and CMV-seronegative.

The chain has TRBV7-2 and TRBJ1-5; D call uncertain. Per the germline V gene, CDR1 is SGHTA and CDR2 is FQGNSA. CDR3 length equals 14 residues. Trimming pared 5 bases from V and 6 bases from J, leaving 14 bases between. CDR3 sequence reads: CASSPRAESQPQHF. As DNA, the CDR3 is TGTGCCAGCAGCCCACGAGCCGAAAGTCAGCCCCAGCATTTT. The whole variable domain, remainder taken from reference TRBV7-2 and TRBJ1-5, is GAGVSQSPSNKVTEKGKDVELRCDPISGHTALYWYRQSLGQGLEFLIYFQGNSAPDKSGLPSDRFSAERTGGSVSTLTIQRTQQEDSAVYLCASSPRAESQPQHFGDGTRLSIL.

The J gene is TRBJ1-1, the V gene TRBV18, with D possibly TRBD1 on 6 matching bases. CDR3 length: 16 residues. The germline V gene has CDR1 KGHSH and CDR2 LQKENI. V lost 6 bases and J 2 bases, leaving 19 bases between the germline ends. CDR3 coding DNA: TGTGCCAGCTCCCCTGGTAGGGGGGGGCTAAACACTGAAGCTTTCTTT. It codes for CASSPGRGGLNTEAFF.

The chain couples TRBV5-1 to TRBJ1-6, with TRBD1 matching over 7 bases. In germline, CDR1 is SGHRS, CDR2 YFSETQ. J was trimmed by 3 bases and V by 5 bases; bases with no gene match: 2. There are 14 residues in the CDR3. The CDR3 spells CASRTGDYNSPLHF. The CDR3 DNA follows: TGCGCCAGCAGAACAGGGGACTATAATTCACCCCTCCACTTT.

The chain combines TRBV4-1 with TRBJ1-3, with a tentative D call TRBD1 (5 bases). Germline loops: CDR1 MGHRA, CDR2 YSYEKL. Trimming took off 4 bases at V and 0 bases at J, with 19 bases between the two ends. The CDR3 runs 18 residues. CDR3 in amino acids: CASSRYEPETASGNTIYF. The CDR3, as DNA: TGCGCCAGCAGCCGTTATGAACCCGAGACAGCCTCTGGAAACACCATATATTTT.

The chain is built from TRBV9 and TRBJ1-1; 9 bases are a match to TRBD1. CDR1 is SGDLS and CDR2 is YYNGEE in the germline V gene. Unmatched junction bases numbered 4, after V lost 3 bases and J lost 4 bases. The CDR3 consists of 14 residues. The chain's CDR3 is CASSATGGGTEAFF. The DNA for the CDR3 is TGTGCCAGCAGCGCTACAGGGGGCGGCACTGAAGCTTTCTTT.

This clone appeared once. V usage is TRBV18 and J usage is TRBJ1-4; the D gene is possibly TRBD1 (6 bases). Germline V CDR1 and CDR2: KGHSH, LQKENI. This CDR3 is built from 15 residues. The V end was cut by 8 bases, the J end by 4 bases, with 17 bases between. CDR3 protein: CASTKQGGLNEKLFF. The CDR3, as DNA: TGTGCCAGCACAAAACAGGGCGGCCTTAATGAAAAACTGTTTTTT. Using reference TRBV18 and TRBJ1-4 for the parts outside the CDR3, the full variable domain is NAGVMQNPRHLVRRRGQEARLRCSPMKGHSHVYWYRQLPEEGLKFMVYLQKENIIDESGMPKERFSAEFPKEGPSILRIQQVVRGDSAAYFCASTKQGGLNEKLFFGSGTQLSVL.

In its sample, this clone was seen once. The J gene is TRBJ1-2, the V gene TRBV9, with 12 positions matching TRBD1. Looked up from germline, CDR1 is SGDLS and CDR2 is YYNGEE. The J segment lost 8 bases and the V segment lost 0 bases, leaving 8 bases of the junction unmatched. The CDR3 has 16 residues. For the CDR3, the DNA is TGTGCCAGCAGCGTAGGTGTGGGACAGGGGGCCGCCGGCTACACCTTC. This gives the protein CASSVGVGQGAAGYTF.

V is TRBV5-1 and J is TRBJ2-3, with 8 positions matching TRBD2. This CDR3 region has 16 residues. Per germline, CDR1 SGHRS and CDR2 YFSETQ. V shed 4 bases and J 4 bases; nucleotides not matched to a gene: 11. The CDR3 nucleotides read TGCGCCAGCAGCCCCCCCAGCGGGGGAGGGGCAGATACGCAGTATTTT. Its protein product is CASSPPSGGGADTQYF.

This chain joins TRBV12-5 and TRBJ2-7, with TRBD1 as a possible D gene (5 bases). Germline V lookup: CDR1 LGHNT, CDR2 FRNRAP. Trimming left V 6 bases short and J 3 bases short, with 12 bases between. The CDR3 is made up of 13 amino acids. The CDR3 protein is CASGQGGVYEQYF. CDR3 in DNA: TGTGCTAGTGGCCAGGGTGGGGTCTACGAGCAGTACTTC.

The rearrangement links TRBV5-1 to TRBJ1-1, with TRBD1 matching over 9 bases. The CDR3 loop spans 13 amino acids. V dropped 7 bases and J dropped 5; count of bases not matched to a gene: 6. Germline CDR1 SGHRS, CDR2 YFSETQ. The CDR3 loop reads CASRSTGGTEAFF. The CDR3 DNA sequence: TGCGCCAGCCGATCGACAGGGGGAACTGAAGCTTTCTTT.

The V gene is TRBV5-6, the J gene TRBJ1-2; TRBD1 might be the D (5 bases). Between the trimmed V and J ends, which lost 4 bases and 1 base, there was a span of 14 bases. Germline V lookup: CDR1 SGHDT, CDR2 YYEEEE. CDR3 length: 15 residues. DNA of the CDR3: TGTGCCAGCAGCCCTGACAGATCCCTTAACTATGGCTACACCTTC. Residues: CASSPDRSLNYGYTF.

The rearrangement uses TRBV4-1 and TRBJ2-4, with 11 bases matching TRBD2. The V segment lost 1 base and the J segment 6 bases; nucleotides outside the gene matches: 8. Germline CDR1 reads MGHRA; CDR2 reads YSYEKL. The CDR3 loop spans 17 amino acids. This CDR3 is CASSQARGTSGGNIQYF. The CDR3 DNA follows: TGCGCCAGCAGCCAAGCCCGAGGGACTAGCGGAGGAAACATTCAGTACTTC.

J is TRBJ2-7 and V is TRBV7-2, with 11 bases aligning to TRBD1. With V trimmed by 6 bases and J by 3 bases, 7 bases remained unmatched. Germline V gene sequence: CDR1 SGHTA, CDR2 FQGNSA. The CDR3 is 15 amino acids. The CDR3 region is CASSMGQGGSYEQYF. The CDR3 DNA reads TGTGCCAGCAGTATGGGACAGGGGGGCAGCTACGAGCAGTACTTC.